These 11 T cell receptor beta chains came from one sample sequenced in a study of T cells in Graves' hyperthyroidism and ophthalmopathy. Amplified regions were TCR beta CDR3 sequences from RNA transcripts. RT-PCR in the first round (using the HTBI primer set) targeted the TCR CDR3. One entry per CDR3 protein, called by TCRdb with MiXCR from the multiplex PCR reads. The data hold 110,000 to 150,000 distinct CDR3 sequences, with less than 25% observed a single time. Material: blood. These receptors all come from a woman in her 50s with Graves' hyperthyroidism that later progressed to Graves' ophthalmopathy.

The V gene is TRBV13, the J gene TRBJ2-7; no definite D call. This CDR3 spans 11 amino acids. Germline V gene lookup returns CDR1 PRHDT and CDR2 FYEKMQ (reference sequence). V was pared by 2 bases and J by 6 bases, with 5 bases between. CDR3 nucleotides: TGTGCCAGCAGCTTACTCCGCGAGCAGTACTTC. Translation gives CASSLLREQYF.

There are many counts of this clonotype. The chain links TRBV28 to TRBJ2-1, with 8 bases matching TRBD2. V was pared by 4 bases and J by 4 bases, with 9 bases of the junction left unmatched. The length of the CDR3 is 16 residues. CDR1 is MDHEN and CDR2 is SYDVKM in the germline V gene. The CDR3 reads CASSSGGAGVYNEQFF. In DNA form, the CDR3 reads TGTGCCAGCAGTTCGGGGGGGGCGGGAGTTTACAATGAGCAGTTCTTC.

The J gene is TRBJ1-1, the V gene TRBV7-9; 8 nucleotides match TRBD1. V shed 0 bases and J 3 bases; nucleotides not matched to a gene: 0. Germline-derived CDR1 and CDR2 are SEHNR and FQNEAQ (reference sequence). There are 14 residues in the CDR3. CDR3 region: CASSLATGDTEAFF. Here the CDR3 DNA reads TGTGCCAGCAGCTTAGCGACAGGGGACACTGAAGCTTTCTTT.

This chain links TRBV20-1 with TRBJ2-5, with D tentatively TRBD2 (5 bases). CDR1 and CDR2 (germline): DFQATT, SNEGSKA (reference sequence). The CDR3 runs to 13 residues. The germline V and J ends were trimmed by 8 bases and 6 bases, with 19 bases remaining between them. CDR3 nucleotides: TGCAGTCCCAAGGAGTGGGAGATTCAGACCCAGTACTTC. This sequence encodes CSPKEWEIQTQYF.

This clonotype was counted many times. Here the CDR3 reads CASTQFPYTEAFF. CDR3 coding DNA: TGTGCCAGCACCCAGTTTCCCTACACTGAAGCTTTCTTT. V usage is TRBV27 and J usage is TRBJ1-1; D unresolved. Germline values: CDR1 MNHEY, CDR2 SMNVEV (reference sequence). The CDR3 contains 13 residues. Trimming took 7 bases from V and 3 from J, leaving 12 bases between them.

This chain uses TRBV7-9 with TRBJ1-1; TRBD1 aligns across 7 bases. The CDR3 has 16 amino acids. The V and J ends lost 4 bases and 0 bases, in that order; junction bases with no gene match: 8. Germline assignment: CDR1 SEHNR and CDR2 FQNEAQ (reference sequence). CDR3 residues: CASSSPGQRVNTEAFF. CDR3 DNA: TGTGCCAGCAGCTCACCGGGACAGAGAGTGAACACTGAAGCTTTCTTT.

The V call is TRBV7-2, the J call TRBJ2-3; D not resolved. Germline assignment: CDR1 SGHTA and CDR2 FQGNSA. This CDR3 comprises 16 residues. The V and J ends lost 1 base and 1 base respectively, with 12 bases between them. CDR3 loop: CASSLVARGRTDTQYF. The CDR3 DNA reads TGTGCCAGCAGCTTAGTGGCAAGAGGTCGCACAGATACGCAGTATTTT.

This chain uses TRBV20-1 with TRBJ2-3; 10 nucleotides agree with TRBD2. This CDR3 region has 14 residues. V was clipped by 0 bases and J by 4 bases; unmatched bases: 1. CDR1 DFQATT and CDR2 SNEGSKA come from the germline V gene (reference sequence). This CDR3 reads CSARDSGRADTQYF. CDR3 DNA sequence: TGCAGTGCTAGAGACAGCGGGAGGGCAGATACGCAGTATTTT.

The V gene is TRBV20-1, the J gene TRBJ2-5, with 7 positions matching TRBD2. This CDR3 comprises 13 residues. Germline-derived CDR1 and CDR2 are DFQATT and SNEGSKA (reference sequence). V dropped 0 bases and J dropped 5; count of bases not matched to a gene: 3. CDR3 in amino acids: CSAREREWETQYF. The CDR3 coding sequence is TGCAGTGCTAGAGAGCGGGAGTGGGAGACCCAGTACTTC.

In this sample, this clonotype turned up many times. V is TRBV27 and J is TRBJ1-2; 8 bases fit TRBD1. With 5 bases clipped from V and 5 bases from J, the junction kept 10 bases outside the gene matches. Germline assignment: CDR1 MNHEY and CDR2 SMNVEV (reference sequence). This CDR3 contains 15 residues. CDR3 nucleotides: TGTGCCAGCAGTCTTACGACAGGGGAGCGGTATGGCTACACCTTC. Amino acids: CASSLTTGERYGYTF.

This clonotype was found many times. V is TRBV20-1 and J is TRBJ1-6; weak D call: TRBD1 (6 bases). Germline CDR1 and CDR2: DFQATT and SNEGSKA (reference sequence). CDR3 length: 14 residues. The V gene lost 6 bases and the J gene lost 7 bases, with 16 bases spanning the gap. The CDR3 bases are TGCAGTGCCCCCCGGACAGTCCAAAATTCACCCCTCCACTTT. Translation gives CSAPRTVQNSPLHF.